This TCR beta chain appears in the sequencing data of a study of siplizumab effects on memory and regulatory T cells. Study conclusions and caveats: Siplizumab brought about a significant reduction in alloreactive sequences traceable to unstimulated CD4+ memory cells. No more than a minor fraction of alloreactive clones could be traced back to unstimulated subsets.

Generated by immunoSEQ multiplex PCR, the TCRdb table keeps only in-frame clones and is missing some. This table holds approximately 91,000 clones, 95% found once. This clone was found once. The antigen remains unidentified. This CDR3 region has 15 residues. The V end lost 9 bases, the J end lost 3 bases, and 18 bases lay between the germline ends. Germline V gene lookup returns CDR1 MNHEY and CDR2 SMNVEV (reference sequence). The clonotype was recovered from a human donor in good health. The rearrangement joins TRBV27 to TRBJ2-1, with D unresolved. Sample: CD8+ T cells sorted from blood. CDR3 amino acids: CASNSLPELYNEQFF. The CDR3 DNA follows: TGTGCCAGTAATAGTCTCCCAGAACTCTACAATGAGCAGTTCTTC.